Listed below are T cell receptor beta chains from one sample, sequenced in a study of blood T cell repertoires in COVID-19. Clones were sequenced by immunoSEQ multiplex PCR, and TCRdb holds only the in-frame ones, with some missing. This sample has some 250,000 clones, with 80% to 90% found just once. The specimen was peripheral blood. These receptors were taken from a woman aged 80 or over with COVID-19, enrolled during active disease. Each CDR3 is given with its conserved first and last residue. D genes are given only for firm matches. The listing skips clone size in some rows; elsewhere it reads once, few, many or a size class.

-	TRBV19	TRBJ1-4	-	CASSTGEGFTNEKLFF	TGTGCCAGTAGTACGGGGGAGGGGTTCACTAATGAAAAACTGTTTTTT
-	TRBV28	TRBJ2-5	TRBD2	CASSYAGREETQYF	TGTGCCAGCAGTTACGCCGGGAGGGAAGAGACCCAGTACTTC
-	TRBV28	TRBJ1-3	-	CASSISPIRNTIYF	TGTGCCAGCAGTATTAGCCCAATTCGAAACACCATATATTTT
-	TRBV5-1	TRBJ2-1	-	CASSLHEGEQFF	TGCGCCAGCAGCCTCCACGAGGGTGAGCAGTTCTTC
-	TRBV7-9	TRBJ1-4	TRBD1	CASSPGDRETEKLFF	TGTGCCAGCAGCCCGGGGGACAGGGAGACTGAAAAACTGTTTTTT
-	TRBV6-1	TRBJ2-1	TRBD2	CASSDARGGLRQFF	TGTGCCAGCAGTGACGCCCGGGGGGGTTTACGGCAGTTCTTC
-	TRBV29-1	TRBJ1-2	TRBD1	CSVERQGSYGYTF	TGCAGCGTTGAACGACAGGGGAGCTATGGCTACACCTTC
-	TRBV6-5	TRBJ1-1	TRBD1	CASNTGTVNTEAFF	TGTGCCAGCAACACCGGGACAGTGAACACTGAAGCTTTCTTT
-	TRBV5-1	TRBJ2-3	-	CASSLEVTGYRTDTQYF	TGCGCCAGCAGCTTGGAAGTTACAGGTTATCGCACAGATACGCAGTATTTT
-	TRBV7-2	TRBJ2-2	-	CASSLLGSGELFF	TGTGCCAGCAGCCTCCTGGGGAGCGGGGAGCTGTTTTTT
few	TRBV7-2	TRBJ2-3	-	CASSRQSYFTDTQYF	TGTGCCAGCAGCAGACAGAGTTACTTCACAGATACGCAGTATTTT
few	TRBV2	TRBJ2-5	TRBD2	CASSGGGQETQYF	TGTGCCAGCAGTGGGGGGGGCCAAGAGACCCAGTACTTC
-	TRBV5-1	TRBJ2-1	TRBD1	CASSSEQGLSSYNEQFF	TGCGCCAGCAGCTCTGAACAGGGGTTGAGCTCCTACAATGAGCAGTTCTTC
once	TRBV18	TRBJ2-1	-	CASSGGGKQFF	TGTGCCAGCTCAGGTGGGGGCAAGCAGTTCTTC
-	TRBV7-8	TRBJ2-2	-	CASSLVHPNTGELFF	TGTGCCAGCAGCTTAGTACATCCGAACACCGGGGAGCTGTTTTTT
-	TRBV19	TRBJ2-1	TRBD1	CASSIDRAAGNEQFF	TGTGCCAGTAGTATTGACAGGGCGGCCGGTAATGAGCAGTTCTTC
-	TRBV7-3	TRBJ2-1	-	CASSNGGPAVEQFF	TGTGCCAGCAGCAACGGGGGGCCTGCCGTTGAGCAGTTCTTC
-	TRBV3-1/TRBV3-2	TRBJ2-1	TRBD1	CASSHQGAGEQFF	TGTGCCAGCAGCCACCAGGGGGCTGGGGAGCAGTTCTTC
-	TRBV5-6	TRBJ1-1	-	CASSLAGVKNTEAFF	TGTGCCAGCAGCTTGGCGGGGGTTAAGAACACTGAAGCTTTCTTT
few	TRBV3-1/TRBV3-2	TRBJ2-1	TRBD2	CASSQGVGLANNEQFF	TGTGCCAGCAGCCAAGGGGTGGGACTAGCGAACAATGAGCAGTTCTTC
-	TRBV11-2	TRBJ2-1	-	CASSLNSVPEQFF	TGTGCCAGCAGCTTAAATTCGGTACCAGAGCAGTTCTTC
-	TRBV30	TRBJ1-4	TRBD1	CAWSPTGTENEKLFF	TGTGCCTGGAGTCCAACCGGGACAGAGAATGAAAAACTGTTTTTT
-	TRBV11-1	TRBJ2-3	-	CASSLVAGADTQYF	TGTGCCAGCAGCTTAGTGGCGGGGGCGGATACGCAGTATTTT
-	TRBV30	TRBJ1-4	-	CAWRTRGYLPTNEKLFF	TGTGCCTGGAGGACCCGGGGGTATCTTCCGACTAATGAAAAACTGTTTTTT
-	TRBV28	TRBJ1-5	TRBD1	CASSSSTGSGYSNQPQHF	TGTGCCAGCAGTTCCTCGACAGGGTCTGGCTATAGCAATCAGCCCCAGCATTTT
-	TRBV28	TRBJ2-7	-	CASSPPRDSGEQYF	TGTGCCAGCAGTCCCCCCCGGGACTCTGGGGAGCAGTACTTC
few	TRBV5-8	TRBJ2-3	TRBD2	CASSLAGLRAQYF	TGTGCCAGCAGCTTGGCGGGACTACGAGCGCAGTATTTT
-	TRBV29-1	TRBJ1-1	TRBD1	CSVEDLLGTAVTEAFF	TGCAGCGTTGAAGATCTGTTGGGGACAGCGGTAACTGAAGCTTTCTTT
-	TRBV19	TRBJ2-1	-	CASSASPFTEQFF	TGTGCCAGTAGTGCTAGCCCTTTTACCGAGCAGTTCTTC
-	TRBV7-2	TRBJ2-7	TRBD1	CASSLQGAWYEQYF	TGTGCCAGCAGCCTACAGGGGGCTTGGTACGAGCAGTACTTC
-	TRBV7-8	TRBJ1-4	-	CASSLKWRSNEKLFF	TGTGCCAGCAGCTTAAAGTGGCGGAGTAATGAAAAACTGTTTTTT
-	TRBV3-1/TRBV3-2	TRBJ2-3	-	CASSPRRATDTQYF	TGTGCCAGCAGCCCTCGGAGGGCGACAGATACGCAGTATTTT
once	TRBV9	TRBJ1-1	-	CASSARTSWNTEAFF	TGTGCCAGCAGCGCCCGGACATCTTGGAACACTGAAGCTTTCTTT
few	TRBV29-1	TRBJ2-6	TRBD1	CSVRSRDRRGGANVLTF	TGCAGCGTTCGTAGCCGGGACAGGCGCGGTGGGGCCAACGTCCTGACTTTC
-	TRBV2	TRBJ1-2	-	CASSEHSYGYTF	TGTGCCAGCAGCGAGCACAGCTATGGCTACACCTTC
-	TRBV14	TRBJ2-5	TRBD2	CASSQDRTSGPKTETQYF	TGTGCCAGCAGCCAAGACCGGACTAGCGGACCGAAAACGGAGACCCAGTACTTC
-	TRBV2	TRBJ2-1	TRBD2	CASGSRVASGNEQFF	TGTGCCAGCGGTTCGAGGGTGGCTAGCGGCAATGAGCAGTTCTTC
-	TRBV7-2	TRBJ1-5	-	CASSLDPPGVQPQHF	TGTGCCAGCAGCTTAGATCCCCCCGGGGTTCAACCCCAGCATTTT
-	TRBV28	TRBJ2-2	TRBD2	CASSEQTARSGRNTGELFF	TGTGCCAGCAGTGAACAAACAGCGCGGAGCGGGAGGAACACCGGGGAGCTGTTTTTT
-	TRBV30	TRBJ1-1	-	CAYTPLRNTEAFF	TGTGCCTATACACCCCTCAGGAACACTGAAGCTTTCTTT
-	TRBV7-2	TRBJ2-5	TRBD2	CASSLLAGSGTQYF	TGTGCCAGCAGCTTATTAGCGGGATCCGGGACCCAGTACTTC
-	TRBV6-5	TRBJ1-1	-	CASSYRNRDTEAFF	TGTGCCAGCAGTTACCGAAACAGGGACACTGAAGCTTTCTTT
-	TRBV5-1	TRBJ2-1	TRBD2	CASSRGTSGGYNEQFF	TGCGCCAGCAGCAGAGGGACTAGCGGGGGGTACAATGAGCAGTTCTTC
few	TRBV28	TRBJ1-1	-	CASRSPRGGAFF	TGTGCCAGCAGGTCCCCTCGGGGGGGGGCTTTCTTT
-	TRBV12-2	TRBJ1-3	-	CASHRWQGSSSGNTIYF	TGTGCAAGCCATAGATGGCAGGGGAGCTCCTCTGGAAACACCATATATTTT
-	TRBV6-4	TRBJ2-2	TRBD1	CASSDSPTGAGELFF	TGTGCCAGCAGTGACTCACCGACAGGGGCCGGGGAGCTGTTTTTT
-	TRBV5-5	TRBJ1-4	-	CASSSTATNEKLFF	TGTGCCAGCAGCTCGACAGCAACTAATGAAAAACTGTTTTTT
-	TRBV12-3/TRBV12-4	TRBJ1-2	-	CASSLDSRYGYTF	TGTGCCAGCAGTTTAGACAGCCGCTATGGCTACACCTTC
-	TRBV28	TRBJ1-5	-	CASSLSKLSNQPQHF	TGTGCCAGCAGTTTGAGCAAGCTAAGCAATCAGCCCCAGCATTTT